Sequencing of this T cell receptor (beta chain) was carried out in a study of sequential checkpoint blockade in melanoma. Turning to the study itself: Arm A got nivolumab then ipilimumab; arm B the reverse, 1:1. Each arm's sequence ended with maintenance nivolumab.

Trimming shortened V by 4 bases and J by 7 bases, and 7 bases separated the two germline ends. This CDR3 region has 10 residues. CDR1 is GTSNPN and CDR2 is SVGIG in the germline V gene (reference sequence). This sample's treatment: randomized to nivolumab then ipilimumab (arm A) or the reverse (arm B). No patient had prior DNA-damaging chemotherapy. Sorted cells were live CD3+CD8+, lacking CD19 and CD56, from PBMCs. Generated by immunoSEQ multiplex PCR, the TCRdb table keeps only in-frame clones and is missing some. The table records roughly 28,000 clones, over 60% of them present only once. This material consisted of CD8+ T cells sorted from blood (inferred from file names), taken from a patient given nivolumab and ipilimumab in sequence. The receptor's source is a human donor with melanoma. This chain uses TRBV30 with TRBJ1-2; D uncertain. CDR3: CAWNTGGYTF. CDR3 nucleotides: TGTGCCTGGAACACGGGTGGCTACACCTTC.